This T cell receptor (beta chain) is drawn from a study of T cell clonotyping in hematopoietic cell transplantation. Study-wide background: Recipients were bled about 28 days pretransplant and at posttransplant days 30, 100, 180. Study-wide results and limits: Higher Inverse Simpson Index values in graft donor and pretransplant recipient predicted broader posttransplant TCR diversity.

As for this clone: Antigen specificity is unknown.

TCRdb keeps only in-frame clones here, not all; method: immunoSEQ multiplex PCR. Here the sample spans some 8,800 clones, roughly 89% being singletons. V was trimmed by 0 bases and J by 2 bases, leaving 13 bases between them. CDR1 and CDR2 (germline): SGHRS, YFSETQ. The length of the CDR3 is 16 residues. The sequenced sample was peripheral blood mononuclear cells, obtained at the time of graft-versus-host disease after allogeneic stem cell transplant. The source is a male patient between 60 and 69 years old who had an allogeneic stem cell transplant from a related donor, so the T cells may come from the graft donor. Some clones in this sample may be carry-over from other donors' samples. The rearrangement joins TRBV5-1 to TRBJ2-3, with D possibly being TRBD1 (5 bases). CDR3: CASSLEGRRHTDTQYF. CDR3 sequence (DNA): TGCGCCAGCAGCTTGGAGGGGCGGCGGCACACAGATACGCAGTATTTT.